This passage covers 22 T cell receptor beta chains from one sample sequenced in a study of blood T cell repertoires in COVID-19 (TCRdb year 2020). Library preparation used the immunoSEQ multiplex PCR assay. TCRdb obtained this table from immuneACCESS and retained in-frame rearrangements with V and J assigned. These tables miss some clones; where compared with another copy, unresolved V genes account for less than half of the shortfall, and the remainder is unexplained. This sample holds around 260,000 clones; roughly 80% were observed only once. 15% to 19% of the sample comes from the top ten. The sample comprised peripheral blood. Receptors were obtained from a person in their 70s with COVID-19, enrolled during active disease.

The chain couples TRBV19 to TRBJ1-5; D is uncertain. The CDR3 length is 13 residues. V dropped 7 bases and J dropped 6 bases, with 13 bases sitting between them. Looked up from germline, CDR1 is LNHDA and CDR2 is SQIVND (reference sequence). For the CDR3, the DNA is TGTGCCAGTAATTCCGGGATGGCTCAGCCCCAGCATTTT. It is translated as CASNSGMAQPQHF.

The gene calls are TRBV5-4 and TRBJ1-2, with TRBD1 as a possible D gene (5 bases). The CDR3 runs 14 residues. V dropped 4 bases and J dropped 4 bases, with 14 bases sitting between them. Germline CDR1 reads SGHNT; CDR2 reads YYREEE (reference sequence). The CDR3 protein is CASSPQARSYGYTF. The CDR3 DNA reads TGTGCCAGCAGCCCACAGGCGCGCTCCTATGGCTACACCTTC.

This clone has a single count. V is TRBV6-2 or TRBV6-3 and J is TRBJ1-3, with 8 bases fitting TRBD1. CDR3 size: 15 residues. V shed 2 bases and J 3 bases; nucleotides not matched to a gene: 3. In germline, CDR1 is MNHEY, CDR2 SVGEGT. CDR3 nucleotide sequence: TGTGCCAGCAGTTACGACAGGGGATATGGAAACACCATATATTTT. This translates into CASSYDRGYGNTIYF.

The chain has TRBV7-3 and TRBJ2-1, with 8 bases that match TRBD2. CDR1 SGHTA and CDR2 FQGTGA come from the germline V gene. This CDR3 has 13 residues. J lost 8 bases, V lost 2 bases, and 2 bases had no gene match. The CDR3 nucleotides read TGTGCCAGCAGCTTATTCGGGGGGGATGAGCAGTTCTTC. It is translated as CASSLFGGDEQFF.

The chain carries TRBV12-3 or TRBV12-4 and TRBJ1-2; 7 bases line up with TRBD1. J lost 3 bases, V lost 7 bases, and 5 bases had no gene match. This CDR3 region has 13 residues. As DNA, the CDR3 is TGTGCCAGCAAGGGGGCAGGTTACTATGGCTACACCTTC. Its translation is CASKGAGYYGYTF.

The gene calls are TRBV7-2 and TRBJ2-5; 8 nucleotides agree with TRBD2. Per the germline V gene, CDR1 is SGHTA and CDR2 is FQGNSA. The J segment lost 2 bases and the V segment lost 5 bases, leaving 7 bases of the junction unmatched. The CDR3 contains 15 residues. CDR3 protein: CASSEGGRLQETQYF. The CDR3 nucleotides read TGTGCCAGCAGCGAGGGCGGGAGGCTTCAAGAGACCCAGTACTTC.

This chain uses TRBV9 with TRBJ2-3, with TRBD1 matching 9 bases. Germline V gene sequence: CDR1 SGDLS, CDR2 YYNGEE. The CDR3 runs 16 residues. The V and J ends lost 3 bases and 6 bases, in that order; junction bases with no gene match: 11. The CDR3 is CASSATGTGFKDTQYF. CDR3 DNA sequence: TGTGCCAGCAGCGCAACCGGGACAGGGTTTAAGGATACGCAGTATTTT.

This sequence joins TRBV19 and TRBJ2-7; D possibly corresponds to TRBD2 (8 bases). CDR3 size: 16 residues. In germline, CDR1 is LNHDA, CDR2 SQIVND (reference sequence). Trimming pared 7 bases from V and 6 bases from J, leaving 25 bases between. The chain's CDR3 is CASKDRAGTSPLEQYF. The DNA of the CDR3 is TGTGCCAGTAAAGACAGGGCCGGGACTAGTCCCCTCGAGCAGTACTTC.

The chain recombines TRBV5-1 with TRBJ2-7; a possible D gene is TRBD1 (6 bases). The V and J ends lost 0 bases and 0 bases respectively, with 13 bases between them. This CDR3 spans 16 amino acids. Germline-derived CDR1 and CDR2 are SGHRS and YFSETQ. The chain's CDR3 is CASSLERTVSSYEQYF. CDR3 sequence (DNA): TGCGCCAGCAGCTTGGAAAGGACAGTTAGCTCCTACGAGCAGTACTTC.

This CDR3 reads CASSLSQSRSFNYGYTF. As DNA, the CDR3 is TGTGCCAGCAGCTTATCGCAGTCCCGATCCTTTAACTATGGCTACACCTTC. The chain links TRBV7-9 to TRBJ1-2; no reliable D call. This CDR3 is 17 amino acids long. Germline V gene data show CDR1 as SEHNR and CDR2 as FQNEAQ (reference sequence). The V end lost 2 bases, the J end lost 1 base, and 17 bases lay between the germline ends.

This chain joins TRBV12-2 and TRBJ1-5; the table's D call TRBD1 went unverified against the DNA. TRBV12-2 is listed as a pseudogene. The CDR3 extends over 21 amino acids. The CDR3 DNA follows: TGTGCAAGTCGCTTAGAGACAGGGGGCGCGAGTTGGTCCTATAGCAATCAGCCCCAGCATTTT. Its translation: CASRLETGGASWSYSNQPQHF.

The chain's CDR3 is CASSHTSGKGARTQYF. Here the CDR3 DNA reads TGTGCCAGCAGCCATACTAGCGGGAAGGGGGCACGAACGCAGTATTTT. This chain uses TRBV3-1 (or the pseudogene TRBV3-2) with TRBJ2-3; 10 bases line up with TRBD2. The CDR3 spans 16 residues. The V and J ends lost 3 bases and 9 bases, in that order; junction bases with no gene match: 12. CDR1 is LGHDT and CDR2 is YNNKEL in the germline V gene (reference sequence).

In this sample, this clone turned up a few times. The V and J genes are TRBV4-1 and TRBJ1-4; 9 nucleotides match TRBD1. The trim removed 1 base at V and 5 bases at J, leaving 5 bases unmatched. Germline loops: CDR1 MGHRA, CDR2 YSYEKL. The CDR3 consists of 16 residues. This chain's CDR3 is CASSQGSGTGNEKLFF. Here the CDR3 DNA reads TGCGCCAGCAGCCAAGGCTCCGGGACAGGGAATGAAAAACTGTTTTTT.

The chain joins TRBV28 to TRBJ1-5, with D possibly being TRBD1 (6 bases). This CDR3 contains 16 residues. V was pared by 2 bases and J by 6 bases, with 17 bases between. Per germline, CDR1 MDHEN and CDR2 SYDVKM. CDR3 coding DNA: TGTGCCAGCAGTTTAGGGGCCGTGGGGGCGGGTCAGCCCCAGCATTTT. Its translation: CASSLGAVGAGQPQHF. Complete variable domain (other parts from reference TRBV28 and TRBJ1-5): DVKVTQSSRYLVKRTGEKVFLECVQDMDHENMFWYRQDPGLGLRLIYFSYDVKMKEKGDIPEGYSVSREKKERFSLILESASTNQTSMYLCASSLGAVGAGQPQHFGDGTRLSIL.

The chain recombines TRBV4-1 with TRBJ2-1; 8 positions agree with TRBD2. The germline V gene encodes CDR1 MGHRA and CDR2 YSYEKL. V dropped 1 base and J dropped 6; count of bases not matched to a gene: 5. The CDR3 length is 15 residues. The CDR3 DNA follows: TGCGCCAGCAGCCAAGTTGGTCTAGCGGGCAATGAGCAGTTCTTC. This translates into CASSQVGLAGNEQFF.

This chain connects TRBV7-2 to TRBJ2-1; D may be TRBD2 (5 bases). CDR1 is SGHTA and CDR2 is FQGNSA in the germline V gene. V lost 6 bases and J 0 bases, leaving 12 bases between the germline ends. The CDR3 contains 15 residues. CDR3 in DNA: TGTGCCAGCAGTCCCCACCGGGGCTCCTACAATGAGCAGTTCTTC. It is translated as CASSPHRGSYNEQFF.

There are a few counts of this clone. This rearrangement joins TRBV14 to TRBJ1-1, with TRBD1 matching over 7 bases. Germline-derived CDR1 and CDR2 are SGHDN and FVKESK. J gave up 1 base and V 4 bases, and 9 bases lay outside the gene matches. This CDR3 is built from 16 residues. The CDR3 sequence: CASSRRQGPPNTEAFF. The CDR3 nucleotides are TGTGCCAGCAGCCGGAGACAGGGTCCACCGAACACTGAAGCTTTCTTT.

The chain recombines TRBV7-8 with TRBJ1-5, with D hard to call. The CDR3 runs to 14 residues. Germline CDR1 is SGHVS and CDR2 is FQNEAQ. Trimming stripped 1 base from V and 6 bases from J, with 10 bases between. The CDR3 spells CASSLDSYSQPQHF. As DNA, the CDR3 is TGTGCCAGCAGCTTAGACAGTTACTCTCAGCCCCAGCATTTT.

The rearrangement links TRBV7-8 to TRBJ1-5, with D possibly being TRBD1 (5 bases). Between the trimmed V and J ends, which lost 2 bases and 1 base, there was a span of 9 bases. There are 15 residues in the CDR3. Germline loops: CDR1 SGHVS, CDR2 FQNEAQ. DNA for the CDR3: TGTGCCAGCAGCTTAAGGGGCATGAGCAATCAGCCCCAGCATTTT. It specifies CASSLRGMSNQPQHF.

The V and J genes are TRBV6-1 and TRBJ1-4; D is unclear. The CDR3 is 18 amino acids. V gave up 0 bases and J gave up 0 bases, with 14 bases separating them. Germline CDR1 reads MNHNS; CDR2 reads SASEGT. The CDR3 nucleotides read TGTGCCAGCAGTGAAGCGCAATCAGGCGCCGCAACTAATGAAAAACTGTTTTTT. Translating it yields CASSEAQSGAATNEKLFF.

This clone was recorded once. V usage is TRBV10-3 and J usage is TRBJ2-1; TRBD2 aligns across 8 bases. Looked up from germline, CDR1 is ENHRY and CDR2 is SYGVKD. The CDR3 length is 17 residues. Germline trimming cut 2 bases from V and 0 bases from J; bases unmatched to any gene: 6. CDR3 residues: CAISEAIAGSSYNEQFF. CDR3 coding DNA: TGTGCCATCAGTGAGGCCATAGCGGGGAGCTCCTACAATGAGCAGTTCTTC.

This clone was counted a few times. This chain joins TRBV30 and TRBJ1-2, with 8 bases matching TRBD1. Germline CDR1 GTSNPN, CDR2 SVGIG (reference sequence). After removal of 0 bases from V and 7 bases from J, the junction contained 4 bases not matched to a gene. This CDR3 has 13 amino acids. DNA of the CDR3: TGTGCCTGGAGTGTAACAGGGGGGAGTGGCTACACCTTC. Its translation is CAWSVTGGSGYTF.